The rows below give T cell receptor beta chains drawn from one sample of a study of early T cells in non-severe SARS-CoV-2 infection. TCRdb processed the 5' RACE reads anew with MiXCR; each CDR3 protein has one entry. The table lists about 80,000 distinct CDR3 sequences, about 16% of them singletons. Sequenced material: whole blood. The origin of the receptors is an adult who was a healthcare worker with PCR-confirmed SARS-CoV-2 infection or an uninfected control (not recorded which). Both conserved end residues are part of each CDR3. The D gene is left open where the match is weak. Clone size appears in some rows only: once, few, many, or a class for an expanded clone.

size	D	V	J	DNA	CDR3
.	TRBD1	TRBV2	TRBJ2-2	TGTGCCAGCAGCCTCGGACAGGGCTACGGGGAGCTGTTTTTT	CASSLGQGYGELFF
few	.	TRBV9	TRBJ1-1	TGTGCCAGCAGCGTCGGTTCTGGGACACCTAACACTGAAGCTTTCTTT	CASSVGSGTPNTEAFF
few	.	TRBV18	TRBJ2-3	TGTGCCAGCTCACCAGGCCTAACGGCAGATACGCAGTATTTT	CASSPGLTADTQYF
few	.	TRBV11-2	TRBJ1-5	TGTGCCAGCAGCCTCCAAGAGAATAGCAATCAGCCCCAGCATTTT	CASSLQENSNQPQHF
many	.	TRBV2	TRBJ2-1	TGTGCCAGCAGTGAAGATCCTCGGGCCCCTGAGCAGTTCTTC	CASSEDPRAPEQFF
few	.	TRBV7-2	TRBJ2-3	TGTGCCAGCAGCCCGACTAGAGGTTATAGCACAGATACGCAGTATTTT	CASSPTRGYSTDTQYF
few	.	TRBV28	TRBJ1-2	TGTGCCAGTAGGACCGGGATCCTACTTGGGGGCTACACCTTC	CASRTGILLGGYTF
.	.	TRBV7-2	TRBJ2-1	TGTGCCAGCAGCTCCAGGGATCTATACCCTCGGAATGAGCAGTTCTTC	CASSSRDLYPRNEQFF
few	TRBD1	TRBV9	TRBJ1-2	TGTGCCAGCAGCGTAGAGGGGACAGGGGATAACTATGGCTACACCTTC	CASSVEGTGDNYGYTF
.	.	TRBV5-4	TRBJ2-7	TGTGCCAGCAGCCCTGAATTGGTTCGACTCCGCGACGAGCAGTACTTC	CASSPELVRLRDEQYF
few	TRBD1	TRBV12-3/TRBV12-4	TRBJ1-1	TGTGCCAGCAGACCTTGGACAGGGAAGACTGAAGCTTTCTTT	CASRPWTGKTEAFF
few	.	TRBV20-1	TRBJ1-5	TGCAGTGCTAGAGGGAGGGGCACCGGGCCCCAGCATTTT	CSARGRGTGPQHF
few	.	TRBV7-2	TRBJ1-5	TGTGCCAGCAGCTTAGCCAGGGGAAGCAATCAGCCCCAGCATTTT	CASSLARGSNQPQHF
few	TRBD2	TRBV29-1	TRBJ2-6	TGCAGCGTAGATAGCGGGAGTCCTGGGGCCAACGTCCTGACTTTC	CSVDSGSPGANVLTF
once	.	TRBV5-1	TRBJ2-3	TGCGCCAGCAGCTGGGCCGTCGGAGATACGCAGTATTTT	CASSWAVGDTQYF
.	TRBD2	TRBV7-9	TRBJ2-7	TGTGCCAGCAGCACGACTAGCGGGAGGGCCGAAGAGCAGTACTTC	CASSTTSGRAEEQYF
few	.	TRBV6-1	TRBJ2-7	TGTGCCAGCAGTGAAGGATCCTACGAGCAGTACTTC	CASSEGSYEQYF
.	.	TRBV18	TRBJ2-3	TGTGCCAGCTCACCACGGGCCTCCAGAGATACGCAGTATTTT	CASSPRASRDTQYF
few	.	TRBV2	TRBJ1-5	TGTGCCAGCACCCGAGAAAGCAATCAGCCCCAGCATTTT	CASTRESNQPQHF
.	.	TRBV6-5	TRBJ2-1	TGTGCCAGCAGTTACCACTCTGAGCAGTTCTTC	CASSYHSEQFF
.	TRBD2	TRBV9	TRBJ2-2	TGTGCCAGCAGCGTAGGCGGGGGGCCCACCGGGGAGCTGTTTTTT	CASSVGGGPTGELFF
few	TRBD1	TRBV19	TRBJ2-1	TGTGCCAGTAGTAAAGGTAGCGGACAGGGTCTTAATGAGCAGTTCTTC	CASSKGSGQGLNEQFF
many	.	TRBV25-1	TRBJ1-1	TGTGCCAGCAGTGAGGGACGGCTTTTGAACACTGAAGCTTTCTTT	CASSEGRLLNTEAFF
many	.	TRBV7-6	TRBJ2-4	TGTGCCAGCAGCTTGGGACCTAAAAACATTCAGTACTTC	CASSLGPKNIQYF